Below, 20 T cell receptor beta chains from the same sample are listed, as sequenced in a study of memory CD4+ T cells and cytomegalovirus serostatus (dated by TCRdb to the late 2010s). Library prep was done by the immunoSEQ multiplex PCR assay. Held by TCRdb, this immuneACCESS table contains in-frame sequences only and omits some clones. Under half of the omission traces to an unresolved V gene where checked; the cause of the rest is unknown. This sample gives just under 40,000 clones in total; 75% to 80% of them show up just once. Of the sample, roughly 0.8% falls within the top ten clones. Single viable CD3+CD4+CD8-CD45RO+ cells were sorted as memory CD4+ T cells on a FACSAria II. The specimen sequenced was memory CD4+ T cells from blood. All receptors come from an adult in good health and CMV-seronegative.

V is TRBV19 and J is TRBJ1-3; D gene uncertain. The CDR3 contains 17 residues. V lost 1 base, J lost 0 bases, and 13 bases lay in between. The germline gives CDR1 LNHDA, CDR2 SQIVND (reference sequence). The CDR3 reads CASSIVFGGFSGNTIYF. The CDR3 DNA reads TGTGCCAGTAGTATAGTGTTTGGAGGATTCTCTGGAAACACCATATATTTT.

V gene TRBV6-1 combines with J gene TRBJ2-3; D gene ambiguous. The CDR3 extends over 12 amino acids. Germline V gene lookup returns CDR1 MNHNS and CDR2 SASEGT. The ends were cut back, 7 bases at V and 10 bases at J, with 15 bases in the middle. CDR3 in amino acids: CASKTKLNSQYF. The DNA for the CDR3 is TGTGCCAGCAAAACCAAGTTGAACTCGCAGTATTTT.

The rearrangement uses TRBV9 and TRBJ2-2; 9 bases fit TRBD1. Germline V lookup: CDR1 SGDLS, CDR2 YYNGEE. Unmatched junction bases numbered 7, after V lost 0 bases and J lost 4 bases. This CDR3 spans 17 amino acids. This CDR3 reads CASSVEQGARGTGELFF. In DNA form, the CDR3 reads TGTGCCAGCAGCGTAGAACAGGGGGCGCGAGGCACCGGGGAGCTGTTTTTT.

The CDR3 DNA sequence: TGTGCCAGCGCGTTAACGGGTCAATATAGCAATCAGCCCCAGCATTTT. This codes for CASALTGQYSNQPQHF. The chain has TRBV28 and TRBJ1-5; D unresolved. CDR3 length: 16 amino acids. Germline V gene lookup returns CDR1 MDHEN and CDR2 SYDVKM. The V end lost 8 bases, the J end lost 0 bases, and 17 bases lay between the germline ends.

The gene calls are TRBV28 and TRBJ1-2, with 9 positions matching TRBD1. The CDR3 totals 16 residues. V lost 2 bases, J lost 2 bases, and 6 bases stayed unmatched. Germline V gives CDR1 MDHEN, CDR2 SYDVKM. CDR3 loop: CASSLLLGTGNYGYTF. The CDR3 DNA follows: TGTGCCAGCAGTTTACTCTTGGGGACAGGGAACTATGGCTACACCTTC.

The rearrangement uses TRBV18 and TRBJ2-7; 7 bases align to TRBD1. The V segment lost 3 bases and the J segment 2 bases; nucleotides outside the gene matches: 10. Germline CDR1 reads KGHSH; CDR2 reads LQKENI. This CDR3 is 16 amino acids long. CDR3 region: CASSPGLGDRTYEQYF. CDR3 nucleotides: TGTGCCAGCTCACCCGGCCTTGGGGACAGAACCTACGAGCAGTACTTC.

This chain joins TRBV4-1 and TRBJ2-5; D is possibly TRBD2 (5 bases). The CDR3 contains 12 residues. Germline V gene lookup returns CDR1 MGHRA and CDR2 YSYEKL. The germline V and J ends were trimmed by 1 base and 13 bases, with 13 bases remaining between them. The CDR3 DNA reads TGCGCCAGCAGCCAAGGAACTAGTAATCGGTACTTC. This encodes CASSQGTSNRYF.

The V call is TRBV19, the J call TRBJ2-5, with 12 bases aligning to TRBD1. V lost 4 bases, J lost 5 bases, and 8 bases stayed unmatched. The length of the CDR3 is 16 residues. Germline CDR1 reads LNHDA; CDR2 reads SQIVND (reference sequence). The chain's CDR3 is CASSTTGTGGRETQYF. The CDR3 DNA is TGTGCCAGTAGTACAACCGGGACAGGGGGCAGGGAGACCCAGTACTTC.

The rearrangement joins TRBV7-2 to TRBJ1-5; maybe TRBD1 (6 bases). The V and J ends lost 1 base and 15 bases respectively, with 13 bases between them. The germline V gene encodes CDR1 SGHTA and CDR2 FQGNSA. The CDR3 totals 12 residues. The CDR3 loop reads CASSLGRDTMHF. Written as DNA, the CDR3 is TGTGCCAGCAGCTTAGGGCGGGACACCATGCATTTT.

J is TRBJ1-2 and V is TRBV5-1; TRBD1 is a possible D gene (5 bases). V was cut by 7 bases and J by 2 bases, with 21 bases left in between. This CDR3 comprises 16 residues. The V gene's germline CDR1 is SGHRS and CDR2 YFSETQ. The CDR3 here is CASGGADGGPNYGYTF. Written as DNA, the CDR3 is TGCGCCAGCGGAGGGGCAGACGGTGGTCCGAACTATGGCTACACCTTC.

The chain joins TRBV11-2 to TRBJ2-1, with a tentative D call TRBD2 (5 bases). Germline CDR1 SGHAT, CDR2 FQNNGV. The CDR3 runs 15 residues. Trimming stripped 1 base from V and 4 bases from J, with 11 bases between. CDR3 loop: CASSLGRLGYNEQFF. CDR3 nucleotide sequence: TGTGCCAGCAGCTTAGGGAGGCTGGGGTACAATGAGCAGTTCTTC.

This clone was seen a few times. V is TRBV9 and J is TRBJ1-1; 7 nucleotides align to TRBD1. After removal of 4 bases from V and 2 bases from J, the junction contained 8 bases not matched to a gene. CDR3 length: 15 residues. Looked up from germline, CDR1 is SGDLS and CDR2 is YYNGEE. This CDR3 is CASSSGGYDNTEAFF. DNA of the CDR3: TGTGCCAGCAGCTCAGGGGGTTATGACAACACTGAAGCTTTCTTT. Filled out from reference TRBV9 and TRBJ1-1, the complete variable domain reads DSGVTQTPKHLITATGQRVTLRCSPRSGDLSVYWYQQSLDQGLQFLIQYYNGEERAKGNILERFSAQQFPDLHSELNLSSLELGDSALYFCASSSGGYDNTEAFFGQGTRLTVV.

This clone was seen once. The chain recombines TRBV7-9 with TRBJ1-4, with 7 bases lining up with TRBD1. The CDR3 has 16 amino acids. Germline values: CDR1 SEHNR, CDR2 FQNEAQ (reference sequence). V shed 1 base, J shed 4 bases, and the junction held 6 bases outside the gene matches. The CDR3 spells CASSLGGTDLNEKLFF. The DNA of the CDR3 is TGTGCCAGCAGCTTAGGGGGGACAGACCTTAATGAAAAACTGTTTTTT.

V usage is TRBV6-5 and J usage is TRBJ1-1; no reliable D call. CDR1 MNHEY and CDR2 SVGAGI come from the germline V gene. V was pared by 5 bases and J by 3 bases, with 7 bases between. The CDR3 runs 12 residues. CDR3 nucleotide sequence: TGTGCCAGCAGTCGAAGCGACACTGAAGCTTTCTTT. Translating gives CASSRSDTEAFF.

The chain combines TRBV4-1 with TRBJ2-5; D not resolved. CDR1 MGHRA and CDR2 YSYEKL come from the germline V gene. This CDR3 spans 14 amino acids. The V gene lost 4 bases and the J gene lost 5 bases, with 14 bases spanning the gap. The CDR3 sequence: CASSRLGPAETQYF. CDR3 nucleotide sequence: TGCGCCAGCAGCCGTTTAGGGCCGGCGGAGACCCAGTACTTC.

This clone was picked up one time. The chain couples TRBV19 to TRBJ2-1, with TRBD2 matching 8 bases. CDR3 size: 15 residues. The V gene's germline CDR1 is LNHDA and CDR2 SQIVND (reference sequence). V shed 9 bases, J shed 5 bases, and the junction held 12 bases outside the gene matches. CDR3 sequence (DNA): TGTGCCAGCCGGGGGGGTGGATGGGGAGACAATGAGCAGTTCTTC. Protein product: CASRGGGWGDNEQFF.

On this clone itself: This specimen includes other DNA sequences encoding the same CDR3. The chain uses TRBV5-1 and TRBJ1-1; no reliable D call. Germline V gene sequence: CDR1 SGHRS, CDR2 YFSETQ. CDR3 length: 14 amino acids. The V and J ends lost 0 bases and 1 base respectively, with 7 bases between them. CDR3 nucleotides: TGCGCCAGCAGCTTGGAAGGCAGGAACACTGAAGCTTTCTTT. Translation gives CASSLEGRNTEAFF.

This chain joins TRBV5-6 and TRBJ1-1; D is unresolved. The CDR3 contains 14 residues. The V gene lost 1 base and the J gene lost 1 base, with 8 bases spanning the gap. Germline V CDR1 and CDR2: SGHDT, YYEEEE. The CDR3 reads CASSLRSANTEAFF. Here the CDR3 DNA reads TGTGCCAGCAGCTTGAGGTCAGCGAACACTGAAGCTTTCTTT.

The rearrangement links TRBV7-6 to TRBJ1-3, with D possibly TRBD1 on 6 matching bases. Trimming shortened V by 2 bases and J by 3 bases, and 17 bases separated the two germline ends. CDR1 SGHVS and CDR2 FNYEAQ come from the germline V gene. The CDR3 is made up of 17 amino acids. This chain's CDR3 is CASSLFSQGSYGNTIYF. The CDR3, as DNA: TGTGCCAGCAGCTTATTCTCCCAGGGGTCTTATGGAAACACCATATATTTT.

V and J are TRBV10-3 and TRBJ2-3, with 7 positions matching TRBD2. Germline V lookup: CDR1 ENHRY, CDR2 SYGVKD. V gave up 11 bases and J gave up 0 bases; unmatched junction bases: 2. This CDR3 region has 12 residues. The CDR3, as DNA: TGTGCCGTCGGGGGGAGCACAGATACGCAGTATTTT. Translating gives CAVGGSTDTQYF.